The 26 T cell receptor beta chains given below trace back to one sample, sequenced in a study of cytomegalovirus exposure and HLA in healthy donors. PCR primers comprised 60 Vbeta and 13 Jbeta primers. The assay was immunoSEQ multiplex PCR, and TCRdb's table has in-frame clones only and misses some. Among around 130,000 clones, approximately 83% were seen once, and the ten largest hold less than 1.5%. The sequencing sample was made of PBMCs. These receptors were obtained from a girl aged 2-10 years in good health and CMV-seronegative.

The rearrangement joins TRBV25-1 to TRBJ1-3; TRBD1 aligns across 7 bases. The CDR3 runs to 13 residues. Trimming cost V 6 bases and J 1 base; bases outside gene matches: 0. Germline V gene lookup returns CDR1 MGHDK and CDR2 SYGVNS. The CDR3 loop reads CASRTGSGNTIYF. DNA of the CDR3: TGTGCCAGCAGGACAGGGTCTGGAAACACCATATATTTT.

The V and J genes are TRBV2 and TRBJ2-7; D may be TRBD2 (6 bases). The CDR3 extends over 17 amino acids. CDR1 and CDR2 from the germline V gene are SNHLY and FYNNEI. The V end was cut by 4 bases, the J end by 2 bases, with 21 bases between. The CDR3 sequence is CASSVNPPEGGPYEQYF. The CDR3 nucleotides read TGTGCCAGCAGTGTCAATCCCCCGGAGGGTGGTCCCTACGAGCAGTACTTC.

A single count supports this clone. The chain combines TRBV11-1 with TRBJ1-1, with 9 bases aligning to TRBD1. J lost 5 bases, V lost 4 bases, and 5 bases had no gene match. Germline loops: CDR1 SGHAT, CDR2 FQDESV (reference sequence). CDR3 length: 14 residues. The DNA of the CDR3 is TGTGCCAGCAGCTCTACAGGGGGCATGACTGAAGCTTTCTTT. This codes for CASSSTGGMTEAFF.

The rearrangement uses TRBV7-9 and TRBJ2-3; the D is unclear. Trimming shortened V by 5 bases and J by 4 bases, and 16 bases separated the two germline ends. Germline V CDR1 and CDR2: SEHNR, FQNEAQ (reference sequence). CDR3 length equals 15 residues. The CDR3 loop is CASSPSLGEADTQYF. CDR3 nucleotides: TGTGCCAGCAGCCCCTCGCTTGGAGAGGCAGATACGCAGTATTTT.

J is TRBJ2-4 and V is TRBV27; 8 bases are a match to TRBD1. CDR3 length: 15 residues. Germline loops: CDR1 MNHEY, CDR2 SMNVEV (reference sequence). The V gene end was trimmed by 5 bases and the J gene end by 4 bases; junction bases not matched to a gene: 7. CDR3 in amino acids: CASSRTGIAKNIQYF. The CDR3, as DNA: TGTGCCAGCAGTCGGACAGGGATAGCTAAAAACATTCAGTACTTC.

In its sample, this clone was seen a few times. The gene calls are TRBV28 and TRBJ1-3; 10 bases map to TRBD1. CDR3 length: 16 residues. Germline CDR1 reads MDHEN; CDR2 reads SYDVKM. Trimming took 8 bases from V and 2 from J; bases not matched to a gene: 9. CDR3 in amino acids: CASGRTGTGAGNTIYF. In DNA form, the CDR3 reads TGTGCCAGCGGACGTACCGGGACAGGGGCTGGAAACACCATATATTTT.

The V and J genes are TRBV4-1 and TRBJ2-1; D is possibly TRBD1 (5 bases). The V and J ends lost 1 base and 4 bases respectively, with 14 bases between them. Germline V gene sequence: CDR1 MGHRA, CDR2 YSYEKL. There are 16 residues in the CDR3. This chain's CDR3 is CASSQVIRQTYNEQFF. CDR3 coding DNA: TGCGCCAGCAGCCAAGTTATTCGACAGACTTACAATGAGCAGTTCTTC.

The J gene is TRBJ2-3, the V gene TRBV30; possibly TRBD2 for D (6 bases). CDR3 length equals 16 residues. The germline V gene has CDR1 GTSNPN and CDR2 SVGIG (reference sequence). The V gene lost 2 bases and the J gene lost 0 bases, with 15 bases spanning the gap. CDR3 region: CAWSPSAGTSTDTQYF. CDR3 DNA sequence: TGTGCCTGGAGTCCCTCGGCAGGGACTAGCACAGATACGCAGTATTTT.

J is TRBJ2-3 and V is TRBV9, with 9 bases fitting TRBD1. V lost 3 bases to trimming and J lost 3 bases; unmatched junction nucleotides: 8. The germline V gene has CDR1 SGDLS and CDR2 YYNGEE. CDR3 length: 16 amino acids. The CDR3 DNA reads TGTGCCAGCAGCGGGGACAGGGCCCCCGGGACAGATACGCAGTATTTT. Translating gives CASSGDRAPGTDTQYF. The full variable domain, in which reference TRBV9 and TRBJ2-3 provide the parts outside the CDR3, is DSGVTQTPKHLITATGQRVTLRCSPRSGDLSVYWYQQSLDQGLQFLIQYYNGEERAKGNILERFSAQQFPDLHSELNLSSLELGDSALYFCASSGDRAPGTDTQYFGPGTRLTVL.

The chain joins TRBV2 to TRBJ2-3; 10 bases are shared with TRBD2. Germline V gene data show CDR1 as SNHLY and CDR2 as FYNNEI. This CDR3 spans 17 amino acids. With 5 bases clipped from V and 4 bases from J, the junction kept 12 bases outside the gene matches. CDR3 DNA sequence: TGTGCCAGCAGTTTCCCGAGCGGGGGGGCCGAGGCAGATACGCAGTATTTT. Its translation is CASSFPSGGAEADTQYF.

The CDR3 nucleotides read TGTGCCTGGAGGGAGAGGGGGCTGAGTGAGACCCAGTACTTC. This codes for CAWRERGLSETQYF. This chain links TRBV30 with TRBJ2-5, with 7 bases aligning to TRBD1. The CDR3 contains 14 residues. Trimming removed 3 bases from V and 5 bases from J; junction bases left unmatched: 9. Germline V CDR1 and CDR2: GTSNPN, SVGIG (reference sequence).

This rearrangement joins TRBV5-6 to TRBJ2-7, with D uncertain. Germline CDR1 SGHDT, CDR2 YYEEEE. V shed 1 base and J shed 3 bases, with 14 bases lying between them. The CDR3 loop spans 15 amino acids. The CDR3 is CASSLSSHILYEQYF. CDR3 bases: TGTGCCAGCAGCTTGTCCAGTCACATCCTCTACGAGCAGTACTTC.

The chain's CDR3 is CASSFVNTIYF. In DNA, the CDR3 is TGTGCCAGCAGTTTCGTAAACACCATATATTTT. This chain links TRBV28 with TRBJ1-3; D unresolved. The CDR3 contains 11 residues. V was shortened by 3 bases and J by 6 bases, with 3 bases between the two germline ends. Germline V gene sequence: CDR1 MDHEN, CDR2 SYDVKM. The full variable domain, completed using reference TRBV28 and TRBJ1-3, is DVKVTQSSRYLVKRTGEKVFLECVQDMDHENMFWYRQDPGLGLRLIYFSYDVKMKEKGDIPEGYSVSREKKERFSLILESASTNQTSMYLCASSFVNTIYFGEGSWLTVV.

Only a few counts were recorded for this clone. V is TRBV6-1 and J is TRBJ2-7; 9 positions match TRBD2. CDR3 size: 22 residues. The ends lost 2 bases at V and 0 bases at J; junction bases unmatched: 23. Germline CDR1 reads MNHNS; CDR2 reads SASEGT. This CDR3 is CASSEPGPSSGISKHYSYEQYF. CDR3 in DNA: TGTGCCAGCAGTGAACCGGGTCCTTCTAGCGGGATTAGCAAACACTACTCCTACGAGCAGTACTTC.

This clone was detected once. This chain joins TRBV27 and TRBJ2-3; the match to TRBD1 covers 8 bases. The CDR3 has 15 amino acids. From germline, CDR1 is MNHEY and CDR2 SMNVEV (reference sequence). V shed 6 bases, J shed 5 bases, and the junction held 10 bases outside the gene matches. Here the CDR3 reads CASRRTGRIQDTQYF. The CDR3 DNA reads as TGTGCCAGCAGACGGACAGGGAGGATACAAGATACGCAGTATTTT.

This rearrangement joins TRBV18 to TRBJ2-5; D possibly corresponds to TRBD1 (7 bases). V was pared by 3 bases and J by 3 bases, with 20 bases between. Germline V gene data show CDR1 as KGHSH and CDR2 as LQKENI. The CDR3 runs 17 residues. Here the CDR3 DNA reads TGTGCCAGCTCACCCACAACTACCAGGGGGGAAAAAGAGACCCAGTACTTC. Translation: CASSPTTTRGEKETQYF.

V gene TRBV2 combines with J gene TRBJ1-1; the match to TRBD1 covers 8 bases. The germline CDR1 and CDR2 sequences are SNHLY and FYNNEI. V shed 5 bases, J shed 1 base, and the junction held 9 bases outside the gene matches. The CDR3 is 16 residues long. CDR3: CASSPGQEIQNTEAFF. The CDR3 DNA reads TGTGCCAGCAGTCCGGGACAGGAAATACAGAACACTGAAGCTTTCTTT. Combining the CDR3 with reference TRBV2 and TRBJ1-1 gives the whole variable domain EPEVTQTPSHQVTQMGQEVILRCVPISNHLYFYWYRQILGQKVEFLVSFYNNEISEKSEIFDDQFSVERPDGSNFTLKIRSTKLEDSAMYFCASSPGQEIQNTEAFFGQGTRLTVV.

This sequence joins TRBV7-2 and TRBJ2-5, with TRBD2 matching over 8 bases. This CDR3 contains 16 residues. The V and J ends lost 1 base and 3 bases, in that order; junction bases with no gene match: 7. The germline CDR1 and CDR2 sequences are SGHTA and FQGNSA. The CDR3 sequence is CASSLVPAGDKETQYF. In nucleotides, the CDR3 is TGTGCCAGCAGCTTAGTCCCAGCGGGGGATAAAGAGACCCAGTACTTC.

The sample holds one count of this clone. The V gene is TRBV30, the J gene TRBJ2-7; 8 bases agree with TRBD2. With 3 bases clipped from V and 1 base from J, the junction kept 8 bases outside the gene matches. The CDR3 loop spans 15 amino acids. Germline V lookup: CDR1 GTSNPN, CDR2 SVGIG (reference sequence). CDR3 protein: CAWSPGGPLSYEQYF. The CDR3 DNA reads TGTGCCTGGAGCCCGGGGGGGCCTTTGTCCTACGAGCAGTACTTC.

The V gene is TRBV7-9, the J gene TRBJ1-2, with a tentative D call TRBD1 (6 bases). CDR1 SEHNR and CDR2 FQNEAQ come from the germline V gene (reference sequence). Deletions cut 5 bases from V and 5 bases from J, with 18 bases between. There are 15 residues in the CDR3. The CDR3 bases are TGTGCCAGCAGCCAAACCTCAGGGGAGGGGTATGGCTACACCTTC. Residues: CASSQTSGEGYGYTF.

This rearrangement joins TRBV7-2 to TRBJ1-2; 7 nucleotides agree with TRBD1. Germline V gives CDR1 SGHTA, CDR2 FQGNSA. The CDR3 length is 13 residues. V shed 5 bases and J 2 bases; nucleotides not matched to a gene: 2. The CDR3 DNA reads TGTGCCAGCAGCCCACAGGGGAACTATGGCTACACCTTC. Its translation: CASSPQGNYGYTF.

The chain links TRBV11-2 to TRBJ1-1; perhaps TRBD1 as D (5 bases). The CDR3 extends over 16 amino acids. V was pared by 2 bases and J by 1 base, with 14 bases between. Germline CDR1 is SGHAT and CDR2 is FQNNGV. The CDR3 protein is CASSLLGRQSNTEAFF. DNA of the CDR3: TGTGCCAGCAGCTTACTTGGAAGACAGTCGAACACTGAAGCTTTCTTT.

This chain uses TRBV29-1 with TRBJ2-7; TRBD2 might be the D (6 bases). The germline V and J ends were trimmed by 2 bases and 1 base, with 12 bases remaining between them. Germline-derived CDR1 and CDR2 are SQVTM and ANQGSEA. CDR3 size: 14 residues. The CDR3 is CSVEIGTESYEQYF. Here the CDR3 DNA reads TGCAGCGTTGAAATCGGGACTGAATCCTACGAGCAGTACTTC.

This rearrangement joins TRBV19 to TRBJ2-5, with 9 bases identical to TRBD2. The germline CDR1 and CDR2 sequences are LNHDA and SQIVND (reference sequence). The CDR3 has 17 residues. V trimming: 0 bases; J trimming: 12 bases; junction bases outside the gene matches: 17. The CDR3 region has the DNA TGTGCCAGTAGTATAGATTTTCCCGCAGACTTTAGCGGGAGAAAGTACTTC. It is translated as CASSIDFPADFSGRKYF.

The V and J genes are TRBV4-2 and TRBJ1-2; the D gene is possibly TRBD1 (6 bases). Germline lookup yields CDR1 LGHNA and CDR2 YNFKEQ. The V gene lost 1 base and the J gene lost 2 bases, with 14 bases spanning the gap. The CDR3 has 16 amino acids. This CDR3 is CASSQAGGQLNYGYTF. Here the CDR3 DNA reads TGTGCCAGCAGCCAAGCTGGCGGACAGCTGAACTATGGCTACACCTTC.

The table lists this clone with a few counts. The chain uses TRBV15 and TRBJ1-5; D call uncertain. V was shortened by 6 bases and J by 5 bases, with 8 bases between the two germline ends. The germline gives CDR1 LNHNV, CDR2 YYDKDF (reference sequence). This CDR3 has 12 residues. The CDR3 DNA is TGTGCCACCAGGTCGGACTATCAGCCCCAGCATTTT. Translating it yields CATRSDYQPQHF.